These 26 T cell receptor beta chains share one sample of origin, sequenced in a study of T cell responses to AZD1222 COVID-19 vaccine. This table comes from immunoSEQ multiplex PCR, and its TCRdb copy is limited to in-frame clones, with some not included. Of about 140,000 clones listed, approximately 92% are singletons. The sequenced sample was peripheral blood, obtained 28 days after the second AZD1222 dose. The receptor source for this set is an adult who received the AZD1222 COVID-19 vaccine.

The chain couples TRBV10-3 to TRBJ1-2; 8 positions agree with TRBD1. The germline V gene encodes CDR1 ENHRY and CDR2 SYGVKD. J lost 2 bases, V lost 5 bases, and 7 bases had no gene match. The CDR3 has 15 residues. For the CDR3, the DNA is TGTGCCATCAGTACAACCCGACAGGGGAACTATGGCTACACCTTC. Translation gives CAISTTRQGNYGYTF.

The genes are TRBV19 and TRBJ1-4; 7 nucleotides match TRBD1. The V and J ends lost 6 bases and 5 bases, in that order; junction bases with no gene match: 3. The CDR3 spans 13 residues. The V gene's germline CDR1 is LNHDA and CDR2 SQIVND (reference sequence). CDR3 in DNA: TGTGCCAGTAGAAGGGGGCCAAATGAAAAACTGTTTTTT. Translating gives CASRRGPNEKLFF.

The genes are TRBV7-9 and TRBJ1-6, with D possibly being TRBD1 (6 bases). The length of the CDR3 is 14 residues. V was trimmed by 1 base and J by 10 bases, leaving 11 bases between them. Germline V gene data show CDR1 as SEHNR and CDR2 as FQNEAQ (reference sequence). CDR3 sequence reads: CASSLVQGGSPLHF. The DNA of the CDR3 is TGTGCCAGCAGCTTAGTACAGGGAGGATCACCCCTCCACTTT.

The CDR3, as DNA: TGTGCCAGCAGCGGCCTAGCGGGAGCCACAGATACGCAGTATTTT. Translating it yields CASSGLAGATDTQYF. The chain uses TRBV9 and TRBJ2-3, with 10 bases identical to TRBD2. From germline, CDR1 is SGDLS and CDR2 YYNGEE. The CDR3 extends over 15 amino acids. J gave up 2 bases and V 3 bases, and 3 bases lay outside the gene matches.

The chain has TRBV28 and TRBJ2-6; 8 bases fit TRBD1. This CDR3 comprises 18 residues. Germline V lookup: CDR1 MDHEN, CDR2 SYDVKM. The V gene end was trimmed by 5 bases and the J gene end by 0 bases; junction bases not matched to a gene: 9. CDR3 protein: CASSGTTGAASGANVLTF. In nucleotides, the CDR3 is TGTGCCAGCAGTGGCACGACAGGGGCCGCCTCTGGGGCCAACGTCCTGACTTTC. The full variable domain, its missing parts supplied by reference TRBV28 and TRBJ2-6, is DVKVTQSSRYLVKRTGEKVFLECVQDMDHENMFWYRQDPGLGLRLIYFSYDVKMKEKGDIPEGYSVSREKKERFSLILESASTNQTSMYLCASSGTTGAASGANVLTFGAGSRLTVL.

The chain has TRBV7-3 and TRBJ2-2; 8 nucleotides agree with TRBD1. The CDR3 contains 16 residues. The V and J ends lost 6 bases and 7 bases, in that order; junction bases with no gene match: 13. Germline lookup yields CDR1 SGHTA and CDR2 FQGTGA. CDR3 coding DNA: TGTGCCAGCAGTCCGACCCTCAGGGGGCCGGTCGGGGAGCTGTTTTTT. Translated: CASSPTLRGPVGELFF.

This clone was detected only a few times. The V gene is TRBV10-3, the J gene TRBJ2-2; the D gene is possibly TRBD1 (5 bases). Germline lookup yields CDR1 ENHRY and CDR2 SYGVKD. The CDR3 contains 14 residues. V dropped 6 bases and J dropped 5 bases, with 13 bases sitting between them. CDR3 amino acids: CAIRQTERTGELFF. CDR3 DNA: TGTGCCATCAGACAGACAGAAAGAACCGGGGAGCTGTTTTTT.

The chain combines TRBV6-2 or TRBV6-3 with TRBJ2-5; the D gene is possibly TRBD2 (7 bases). Germline V gene lookup returns CDR1 MNHEY and CDR2 SVGEGT. This CDR3 region has 14 residues. V was cut by 6 bases and J by 6 bases, with 17 bases left in between. The CDR3 reads CASRPSFGGQTQYF. The CDR3 DNA sequence: TGTGCCAGCAGGCCTTCCTTCGGGGGGCAGACCCAGTACTTC.

The rearrangement uses TRBV14 and TRBJ2-2; D ambiguous. The CDR3 covers 16 residues. V lost 2 bases and J lost 0, with 10 bases in between. CDR1 is SGHDN, CDR2 FVKESK, per germline. CDR3 nucleotides: TGTGCCAGCAGCCAACAAGGAAGCGCGAACACCGGGGAGCTGTTTTTT. This sequence encodes CASSQQGSANTGELFF.

The rearrangement links TRBV6-2 or TRBV6-3 to TRBJ2-6; a possible D gene is TRBD2 (6 bases). The CDR3 is 18 residues long. Looked up from germline, CDR1 is MNHEY and CDR2 is SVGEGT. Trimming removed 5 bases at V and 0 bases at J, with 17 bases between. The CDR3 DNA reads TGTGCCAGCAGTAGGTGGGACTCCCAGACCTCTGGGGCCAACGTCCTGACTTTC. It translates to CASSRWDSQTSGANVLTF.

This chain joins TRBV7-9 and TRBJ2-1; D may be TRBD2 (6 bases). With 0 bases removed from V and 3 bases from J, the gap between germline ends came to 9 bases. CDR3 length: 15 residues. Germline V gene data show CDR1 as SEHNR and CDR2 as FQNEAQ (reference sequence). The CDR3, as DNA: TGTGCCAGCAGCTTAGCGGGAGGACTCTACAATGAGCAGTTCTTC. Translated, it gives CASSLAGGLYNEQFF.

The J gene is TRBJ2-2, the V gene TRBV3-1 (or the pseudogene TRBV3-2); D is ambiguous. CDR1 and CDR2 (germline): LGHDT, YNNKEL (reference sequence). This CDR3 region has 15 residues. V was shortened by 1 base and J by 5 bases, with 11 bases between the two germline ends. CDR3 residues: CASSQARVGTGELFF. CDR3 DNA: TGTGCCAGCAGCCAAGCACGGGTCGGAACCGGGGAGCTGTTTTTT.

The chain carries TRBV6-5 and TRBJ1-5; D is possibly TRBD1 (5 bases). CDR3 length: 13 amino acids. Trimming shortened V by 5 bases and J by 4 bases, and 9 bases separated the two germline ends. CDR1 and CDR2 (germline): MNHEY, SVGAGI. The CDR3 loop reads CASSPRGNQPQHF. The DNA for the CDR3 is TGTGCCAGCAGTCCGAGGGGAAATCAGCCCCAGCATTTT.

The chain employs TRBV29-1 and TRBJ2-7; possibly TRBD1 or TRBD2 for D (6 bases each). The germline V gene has CDR1 SQVTM and CDR2 ANQGSEA. The CDR3 length is 15 residues. V dropped 3 bases and J dropped 6 bases, with 21 bases sitting between them. CDR3 coding DNA: TGCAGCGTTGAGGGTGTGGGGGGCCTGTGGGGCGAGCAGTACTTC. Residues: CSVEGVGGLWGEQYF.

This chain connects TRBV11-3 to TRBJ2-3; 9 positions match TRBD1. The CDR3 runs to 13 residues. J gave up 8 bases and V 6 bases, and 6 bases lay outside the gene matches. Germline CDR1 SGHNT, CDR2 YENEEA. In DNA, the CDR3 is TGTGCCAGCAGTACTACAGGGGGCCTTACGCAGTATTTT. Translation gives CASSTTGGLTQYF.

This chain uses TRBV28 with TRBJ1-2, with 7 bases lining up with TRBD1. The germline V gene has CDR1 MDHEN and CDR2 SYDVKM. The J segment lost 4 bases and the V segment lost 2 bases, leaving 7 bases of the junction unmatched. The CDR3 has 15 residues. In nucleotides, the CDR3 is TGTGCCAGCAGTTTAGGTAGGGGGCTAGGCTATGGCTACACCTTC. Residues: CASSLGRGLGYGYTF.

The J gene is TRBJ1-1, the V gene TRBV28; possibly TRBD1 for D (6 bases). The CDR3 runs 15 residues. V shed 6 bases and J shed 0 bases, with 14 bases lying between them. Germline V CDR1 and CDR2: MDHEN, SYDVKM. For the CDR3, the DNA is TGTGCCAGCAGAAAGACAGGTGCGATGAACACTGAAGCTTTCTTT. It translates to CASRKTGAMNTEAFF.

The CDR3 DNA follows: TGTGCCAGTAGTATCATAGCGGGAGTCTTCTACGAGCAGTACTTC. It is translated as CASSIIAGVFYEQYF. This chain links TRBV19 with TRBJ2-7; 9 bases match TRBD2. The CDR3 length is 15 residues. Unmatched junction bases numbered 6, after V lost 3 bases and J lost 3 bases. CDR1 and CDR2 from the germline V gene are LNHDA and SQIVND (reference sequence).

The rearrangement links TRBV19 to TRBJ2-1, with 8 bases lining up with TRBD2. The length of the CDR3 is 12 residues. Germline trimming cut 5 bases from V and 11 bases from J; bases unmatched to any gene: 5. The germline gives CDR1 LNHDA, CDR2 SQIVND (reference sequence). The DNA for the CDR3 is TGTGCCAGTAGTCCGAGCGGGAGTAAGCAGTTCTTC. This gives the protein CASSPSGSKQFF.

The CDR3 here is CASSLATDNYGYTF. The CDR3 nucleotides read TGTGCCAGCAGCTTAGCGACTGATAACTATGGCTACACCTTC. The gene calls are TRBV7-9 and TRBJ1-2; unclear D gene. The germline V gene has CDR1 SEHNR and CDR2 FQNEAQ (reference sequence). V shed 0 bases and J shed 1 base, with 6 bases lying between them. CDR3 length equals 14 residues.

The chain combines TRBV18 with TRBJ2-7, with TRBD1 matching 8 bases. V gave up 1 base and J gave up 7 bases; unmatched junction bases: 9. The CDR3 covers 15 residues. CDR1 and CDR2 from the germline V gene are KGHSH and LQKENI. The CDR3 DNA reads as TGTGCCAGCTCACCACTCAGGGGGCCAGGGGGGGAGCAGTACTTC. This encodes CASSPLRGPGGEQYF.

The V and J genes are TRBV5-1 and TRBJ2-5; D unresolved. Germline lookup yields CDR1 SGHRS and CDR2 YFSETQ. This CDR3 has 11 residues. The ends were cut back, 4 bases at V and 1 base at J, with 2 bases in the middle. CDR3 region: CASSLQETQYF. Here the CDR3 DNA reads TGCGCCAGCAGCCTCCAAGAGACCCAGTACTTC.

The gene calls are TRBV28 and TRBJ2-7, with TRBD1 identical over 10 bases. The length of the CDR3 is 12 residues. V gave up 8 bases and J gave up 5 bases; unmatched junction bases: 3. Germline assignment: CDR1 MDHEN and CDR2 SYDVKM. The CDR3 spells CASRTGGDEQYF. The CDR3 DNA sequence: TGTGCCAGCCGGACAGGGGGGGACGAGCAGTACTTC.

The V gene is TRBV9, the J gene TRBJ1-4, with TRBD1 identical over 11 bases. V shed 4 bases, J shed 8 bases, and the junction held 7 bases outside the gene matches. Germline-derived CDR1 and CDR2 are SGDLS and YYNGEE. This CDR3 has 15 residues. CDR3 coding DNA: TGTGCCAGCAGCCCCGGGACAGGGGGTCGCGAAAAACTGTTTTTT. This sequence encodes CASSPGTGGREKLFF.

This clone was seen once. The V gene is TRBV18, the J gene TRBJ1-1; possibly TRBD1 for D (6 bases). V lost 4 bases and J 4 bases, leaving 19 bases between the germline ends. This CDR3 comprises 16 residues. Looked up from germline, CDR1 is KGHSH and CDR2 is LQKENI. The chain's CDR3 is CASSHLGGAESTEAFF. The CDR3 nucleotides read TGTGCCAGCTCACATCTGGGGGGGGCCGAGAGCACTGAAGCTTTCTTT.

The chain combines TRBV7-2 with TRBJ2-2; TRBD2 matches 10 bases. The CDR3 length is 16 residues. From germline, CDR1 is SGHTA and CDR2 FQGNSA. J gave up 7 bases and V 5 bases, and 10 bases lay outside the gene matches. CDR3 bases: TGTGCCAGCAGCCCGGATAGCGGGAGGATTGGCGGGGAGCTGTTTTTT. This gives the protein CASSPDSGRIGGELFF.